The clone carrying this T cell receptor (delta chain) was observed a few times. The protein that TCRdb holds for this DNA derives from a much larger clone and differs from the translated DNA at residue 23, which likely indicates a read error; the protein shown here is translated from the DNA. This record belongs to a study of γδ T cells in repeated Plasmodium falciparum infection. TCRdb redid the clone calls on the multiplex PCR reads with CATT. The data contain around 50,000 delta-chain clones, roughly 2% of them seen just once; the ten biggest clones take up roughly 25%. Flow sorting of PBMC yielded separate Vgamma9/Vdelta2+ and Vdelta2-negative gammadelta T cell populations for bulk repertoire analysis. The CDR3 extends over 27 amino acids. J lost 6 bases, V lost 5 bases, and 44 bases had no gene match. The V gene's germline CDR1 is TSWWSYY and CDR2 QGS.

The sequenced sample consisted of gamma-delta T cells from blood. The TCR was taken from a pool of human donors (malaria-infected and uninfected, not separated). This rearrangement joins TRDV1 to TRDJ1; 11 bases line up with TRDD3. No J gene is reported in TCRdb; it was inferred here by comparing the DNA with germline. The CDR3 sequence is CALGRRFALIDLQYWGISFSPLNKLIF. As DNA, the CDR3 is TGTGCTCTTGGGCGACGCTTTGCCCTCATAGACTTGCAGTACTGGGGGATATCTTTTAGTCCCCTGAATAAACTCATCTTT.